This TCR beta chain was found in a study of brain T cells in children with intractable seizures. This CDR3 has 15 residues. V lost 10 bases to trimming and J lost 8 bases; unmatched junction nucleotides: 14. Germline V gene lookup returns CDR1 SNHLY and CDR2 FYNNEI. Only in-frame clones appear in the TCRdb table, and some are missing; sequencing was by immunoSEQ multiplex PCR. Counted here are about 20,000 clones, 85% to 95% occurring once; the ten biggest clones make up 5% to 7.5%. The sequencing used peripheral blood, collected at surgery. This chain joins TRBV2 and TRBJ1-4; 9 bases align to TRBD1. The sequence was collected from a boy aged 5 to 17 with focal cortical dysplasia and intractable seizures. The CDR3 region is CATVLTGGAGEKLFF. CDR3 DNA: TGTGCCACCGTACTTACAGGGGGCGCTGGGGAAAAACTGTTTTTT.